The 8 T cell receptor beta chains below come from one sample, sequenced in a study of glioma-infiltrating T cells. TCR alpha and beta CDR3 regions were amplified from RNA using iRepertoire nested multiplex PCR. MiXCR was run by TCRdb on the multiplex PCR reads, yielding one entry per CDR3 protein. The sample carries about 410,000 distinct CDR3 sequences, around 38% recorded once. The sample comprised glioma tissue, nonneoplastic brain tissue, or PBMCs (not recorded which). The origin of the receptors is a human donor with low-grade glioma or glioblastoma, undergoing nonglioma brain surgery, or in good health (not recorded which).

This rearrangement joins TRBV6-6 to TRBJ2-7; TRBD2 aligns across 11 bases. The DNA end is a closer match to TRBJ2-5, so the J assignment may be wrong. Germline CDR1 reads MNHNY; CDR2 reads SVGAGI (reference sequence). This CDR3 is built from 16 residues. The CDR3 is CASSQGLAGGRETQYF. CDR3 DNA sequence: TGTGCCAGCAGTCAAGGGCTAGCGGGAGGACGCGAGACCCAGTACTTC.

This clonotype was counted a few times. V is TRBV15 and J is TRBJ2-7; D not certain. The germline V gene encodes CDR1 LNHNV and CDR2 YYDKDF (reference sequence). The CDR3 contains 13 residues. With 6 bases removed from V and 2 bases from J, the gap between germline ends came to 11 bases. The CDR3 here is CATRTSEAYEQYF. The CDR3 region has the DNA TGTGCCACCAGAACAAGCGAGGCCTACGAGCAGTACTTC.

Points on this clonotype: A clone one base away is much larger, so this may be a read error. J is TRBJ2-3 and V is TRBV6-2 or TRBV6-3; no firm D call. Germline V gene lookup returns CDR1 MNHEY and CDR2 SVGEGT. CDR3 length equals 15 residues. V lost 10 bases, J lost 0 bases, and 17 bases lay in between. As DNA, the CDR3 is TGTGCCACCCTGATCGGAGCAGAAAGCACAGATACGCAGTATTTT. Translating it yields CATLIGAESTDTQYF.

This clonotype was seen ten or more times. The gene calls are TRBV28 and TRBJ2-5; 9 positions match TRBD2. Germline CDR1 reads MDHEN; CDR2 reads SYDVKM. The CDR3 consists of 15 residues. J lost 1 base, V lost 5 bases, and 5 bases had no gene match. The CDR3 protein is CASSHRLAAQETQYF. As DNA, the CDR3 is TGTGCCAGCAGTCACCGACTAGCGGCCCAAGAGACCCAGTACTTC. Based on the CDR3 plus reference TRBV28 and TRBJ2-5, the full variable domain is DVKVTQSSRYLVKRTGEKVFLECVQDMDHENMFWYRQDPGLGLRLIYFSYDVKMKEKGDIPEGYSVSREKKERFSLILESASTNQTSMYLCASSHRLAAQETQYFGPGTRLLVL.

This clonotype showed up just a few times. Written as DNA, the CDR3 is TGTGCCAGCAGCCCCCCCGAGGACTGGCGAAAACTGTTTTTT. It translates to CASSPPEDWRKLFF. The chain joins TRBV7-9 to TRBJ1-4; D is ambiguous. This CDR3 has 14 residues. V lost 5 bases, J lost 10 bases, and 17 bases lay in between. Germline V gene lookup returns CDR1 SEHNR and CDR2 FQNEAQ (reference sequence). The full variable domain, rest sourced from reference TRBV7-9 and TRBJ1-4, is DTGVSQNPRHKITKRGQNVTFRCDPISEHNRLYWYRQTLGQGPEFLTYFQNEAQLEKSRLLSDRFSAERPKGSFSTLEIQRTEQGDSAMYLCASSPPEDWRKLFFGSGTQLSVL.

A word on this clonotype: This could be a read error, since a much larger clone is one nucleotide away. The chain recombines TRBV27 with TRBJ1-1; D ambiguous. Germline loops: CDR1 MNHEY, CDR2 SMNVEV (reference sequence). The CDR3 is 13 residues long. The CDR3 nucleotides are TGTGCCAGAAGTTTATCCCCGTACACTGAAGCTTTCTTT. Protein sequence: CARSLSPYTEAFF.

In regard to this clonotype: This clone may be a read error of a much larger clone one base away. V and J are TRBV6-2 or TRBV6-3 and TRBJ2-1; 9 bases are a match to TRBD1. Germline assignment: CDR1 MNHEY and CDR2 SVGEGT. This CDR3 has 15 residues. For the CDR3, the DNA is TGTGCCAGCAGCTACCGGGACAGGGCCCACAATGAGCGGTTCTTC. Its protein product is CASSYRDRAHNERFF.

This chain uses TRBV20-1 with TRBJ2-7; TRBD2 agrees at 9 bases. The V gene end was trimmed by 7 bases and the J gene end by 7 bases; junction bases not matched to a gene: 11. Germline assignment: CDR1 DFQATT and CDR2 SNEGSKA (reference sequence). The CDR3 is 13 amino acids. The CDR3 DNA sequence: TGCAGTGTTTTAGCGGGAGACCTTAGAGAGCAGTACTTC. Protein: CSVLAGDLREQYF.